Ten or more counts support the clone carrying this T cell receptor beta chain. Its antigen is unknown. The CDR3 contains 19 residues. The V and J ends lost 4 bases and 3 bases, in that order; junction bases with no gene match: 12. Germline CDR1 reads SGHVS; CDR2 reads FQNEAQ. The data were obtained in a study of T cells after posttransplantation cyclophosphamide. Study results and limitations: Recipient CMV seropositivity and CMV reactivation strongly tracked TRB clonality. TRB overlap between skin or GI tissue T cells and blood was limited. Donor CD8+ memory clones often dominated recipient blood repertoires at later times.

Using immunoSEQ multiplex PCR, the repertoire was profiled, and TCRdb retains in-frame clones only, with some absent. The repertoire has more than 9,000 clones, none seen only once; the ten largest take 14%. A marrow graft followed busulfan-fludarabine conditioning, with cyclophosphamide on days +3 and +4. The input for sequencing was PBMCs, taken after allogeneic stem cell transplant with posttransplant cyclophosphamide. The rearrangement joins TRBV7-8 to TRBJ2-3; the match to TRBD2 covers 14 bases. This TCR was sampled from a female patient aged 40-50 years who received an allogeneic stem cell transplant from a related donor, was CMV-positive, and had no GVHD. Some T cells may trace back to the graft donor. CDR3 protein: CASSSWTSGGKPGTDTQYF. CDR3 sequence (DNA): TGTGCCAGCAGCTCCTGGACTAGCGGGGGGAAACCGGGGACAGATACGCAGTATTTT.